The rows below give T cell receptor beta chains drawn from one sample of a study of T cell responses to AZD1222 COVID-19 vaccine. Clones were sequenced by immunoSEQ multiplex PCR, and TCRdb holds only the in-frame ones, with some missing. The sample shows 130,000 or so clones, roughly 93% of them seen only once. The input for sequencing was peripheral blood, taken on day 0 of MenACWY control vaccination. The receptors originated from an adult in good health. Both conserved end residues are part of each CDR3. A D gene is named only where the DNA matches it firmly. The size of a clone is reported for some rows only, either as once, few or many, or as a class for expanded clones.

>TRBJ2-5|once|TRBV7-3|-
CASSLGFRETQYF
TGTGCCAGCAGCTTAGGGTTCCGAGAGACCCAGTACTTC
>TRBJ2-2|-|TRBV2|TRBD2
CASSPTSGRGTGELFF
TGTGCCAGCAGTCCGACTAGCGGGAGAGGGACCGGGGAGCTGTTTTTT
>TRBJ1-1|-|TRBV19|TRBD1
CASSAGQGLNTEAFF
TGTGCCAGTAGCGCCGGACAGGGGCTGAACACTGAAGCTTTCTTT
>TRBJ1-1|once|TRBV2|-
CASSSGETEAFF
TGTGCCAGCAGCTCAGGGGAAACTGAAGCTTTCTTT
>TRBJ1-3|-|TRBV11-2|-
CASSFATGNTIYF
TGTGCCAGCAGCTTCGCCACAGGAAACACCATATATTTT
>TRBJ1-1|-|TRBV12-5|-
CASGPDRYTEAFF
TGTGCTAGTGGGCCTGACAGGTACACTGAAGCTTTCTTT
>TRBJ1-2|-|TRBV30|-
CAWSFRSGSYGYTF
TGTGCCTGGAGTTTCCGTTCAGGGAGCTATGGCTACACCTTC
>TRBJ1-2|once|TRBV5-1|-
CASSLEGHQDYGYTF
TGCGCCAGCAGCTTGGAGGGTCATCAAGACTATGGCTACACCTTC
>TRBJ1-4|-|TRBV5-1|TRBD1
CASSPTQGAGNEKLFF
TGCGCCAGCAGCCCTACACAGGGGGCTGGTAATGAAAAACTGTTTTTT
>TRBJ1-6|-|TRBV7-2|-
CASSPVRSINSPLHF
TGTGCCAGCAGTCCTGTACGGTCGATTAATTCACCCCTCCACTTT
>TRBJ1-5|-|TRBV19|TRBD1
CASTNAGGGQPQHF
TGTGCCAGTACCAACGCAGGGGGCGGGCAGCCCCAGCATTTT
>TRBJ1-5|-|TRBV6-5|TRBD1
CASSYSGQGNQPQHF
TGTGCCAGCAGTTACTCCGGACAGGGCAATCAGCCCCAGCATTTT
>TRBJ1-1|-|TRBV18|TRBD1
CASSPITGDTEAFF
TGTGCCAGCTCACCCATAACAGGGGACACTGAAGCTTTCTTT
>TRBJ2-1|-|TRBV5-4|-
CASSDGARDNEQFF
TGTGCCAGCAGCGATGGTGCGCGGGACAATGAGCAGTTCTTC
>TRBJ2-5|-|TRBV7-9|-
CASSLQGETQYF
TGTGCCAGCAGCTTACAGGGAGAGACCCAGTACTTC
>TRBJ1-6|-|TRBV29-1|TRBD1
CRPRGGVFWSLHF
TGCAGACCCCGAGGGGGCGTTTTCTGGTCCCTCCACTTT
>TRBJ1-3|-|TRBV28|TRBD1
CASSRRTGDTIYF
TGTGCCAGCAGTCGGAGGACAGGGGACACCATATATTTT
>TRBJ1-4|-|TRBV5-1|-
CASSRFATNEKLFF
TGCGCCAGCAGCCGATTTGCAACTAATGAAAAACTGTTTTTT
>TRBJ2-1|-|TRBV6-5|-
CASSPRQSSYNEQFF
TGTGCCAGCAGTCCCCGACAGTCGAGCTACAATGAGCAGTTCTTC
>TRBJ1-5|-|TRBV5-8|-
CASSLVLGPQPQHF
TGTGCCAGCAGCTTGGTGTTGGGTCCTCAGCCCCAGCATTTT
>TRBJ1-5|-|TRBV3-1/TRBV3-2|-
CASSQVPGGRPQHF
TGTGCCAGCAGCCAAGTCCCGGGGGGACGACCCCAGCATTTT
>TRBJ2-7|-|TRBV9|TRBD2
CASSEGAGGPYEQYF
TGTGCCAGCAGCGAGGGAGCGGGGGGGCCGTATGAGCAGTACTTC
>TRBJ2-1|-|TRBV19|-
CASSIGTNNEQFF
TGTGCCAGTAGTATCGGGACCAACAATGAGCAGTTCTTC
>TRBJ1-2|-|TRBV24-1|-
CATGHRDGYTF
TGTGCCACCGGGCACAGAGATGGCTACACCTTC
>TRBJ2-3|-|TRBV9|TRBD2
CASSSTSGGTDTQYF
TGTGCCAGCAGTTCCACTAGCGGGGGGACAGATACGCAGTATTTT
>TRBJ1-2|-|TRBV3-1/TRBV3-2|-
CASSPRTESYGYTF
TGTGCCAGCAGCCCCCGGACAGAGTCCTATGGCTACACCTTC